This T cell receptor (beta chain) emerged from a study of long-term antiretroviral therapy in people with HIV. Survey level was the resolution at which the v3.0 immunoSEQ assay ran. Sequenced by immunoSEQ multiplex PCR; TCRdb stores in-frame clones only, minus some. This table has some 36,000 clones, about 85% appearing once. Sequenced here: unsorted PBMCs, sampled approximately 2.9 years before starting antiretroviral therapy. The sequence derives from a woman aged 30 to 39 with HIV.

CDR3 sequence reads: CASTSGQPGDVLTF. CDR3 sequence (DNA): TGTGCCAGCACCTCGGGACAGCCCGGGGACGTCCTGACTTTC. The V and J genes are TRBV6-1 and TRBJ2-6, with TRBD1 identical over 7 bases. The CDR3 is 14 amino acids. V was pared by 7 bases and J by 11 bases, with 11 bases of the junction left unmatched. Germline loops: CDR1 MNHNS, CDR2 SASEGT.